The source of this TCR beta chain is a study of blood T cell repertoires in COVID-19. Using immunoSEQ multiplex PCR, the repertoire was profiled, and TCRdb retains in-frame clones only, with some absent. The data show about 160,000 clones, about 91% seen once. The CDR3 has 14 residues. With 2 bases clipped from V and 3 bases from J, the junction kept 0 bases outside the gene matches. Germline V gene lookup returns CDR1 SGHRS and CDR2 YFSETQ. What was sequenced was peripheral blood. The TCR sequence derives from a woman aged 60-75 years who had recovered from COVID-19. V and J are TRBV5-1 and TRBJ2-5, with 11 bases lining up with TRBD2. The CDR3 bases are TGCGCCAGCAGCTTTAGCGGGGGGGAAGAGACCCAGTACTTC. Encoded protein: CASSFSGGEETQYF.